This T cell receptor beta chain was found in a study of blood T cell repertoires in COVID-19. In the study overall: In each case, the material was cDNA or gDNA derived from T cells, B-cell-depleted T cells, or PBMCs.

Per the original methods: Amplifying reference gene primers gave estimates of nucleated cell counts. TCRdb keeps only in-frame clones here, not all; method: immunoSEQ multiplex PCR. V, J and clone size are those of that table, while D and trimming were read from the DNA. The sample includes hundreds of thousands of clones, about 83% of them seen just once. The V gene's germline CDR1 is LNHNV and CDR2 YYDKDF (reference sequence). This CDR3 contains 16 residues. V dropped 5 bases and J dropped 3 bases, with 17 bases sitting between them. Recruits, aged roughly 18 to 95 years, lived in 20 to 30 US areas.

The chain carries TRBV15 and TRBJ1-3, with TRBD1 as a possible D gene (5 bases). This receptor was identified in a woman between 50 and 59 years old who had recovered from COVID-19. Specimen: PBMCs or T cells enriched from blood (not recorded which). The CDR3 is CATSVRANIDGNTIYF. CDR3 bases: TGTGCCACCAGCGTCAGGGCCAACATCGATGGAAACACCATATATTTT.